A selection of T cell receptor beta chains follows, all from one sample in a study of OX40 agonist ivuxolimab in advanced cancers. Measured with immunoSEQ multiplex PCR; TCRdb has only the in-frame clones, and not every one. The sample lists tens of thousands of clones; under 85% were seen once. The sample here was CD4+ or CD8+ T cells sorted from blood, taken in a trial of the OX40 agonist ivuxolimab. Every receptor here comes from an adult with an advanced solid tumor such as melanoma, head and neck, liver or kidney cancer. Both conserved end residues are part of each CDR3. D genes are given only for firm matches. Only some rows state a clone size, as once, few, many or a class for expanded clones.

>TRBJ2-2|TRBV28|.|.
CASSLGTNTGELFF
TGTGCCAGCAGTTTGGGGACAAACACCGGGGAGCTGTTTTTT
>TRBJ2-7|TRBV7-9|.|.
CASSPTSHGNEQYF
TGTGCCAGCAGCCCTACTAGCCACGGTAACGAGCAGTACTTC
>TRBJ2-2|TRBV9|.|.
CASSSQAGSPLSGELFF
TGTGCCAGCAGCTCCCAAGCCGGGTCCCCTCTGTCGGGGGAGCTGTTTTTT
>TRBJ1-1|TRBV5-1|.|.
CASSLYVGRSTEAFF
TGCGCCAGCAGCTTGTATGTAGGACGGAGCACTGAAGCTTTCTTT
>TRBJ2-7|TRBV4-2|TRBD2|.
CASSQEFSGSLKQYF
TGTGCCAGCAGCCAAGAGTTTAGCGGGAGTTTAAAGCAGTACTTC
>TRBJ1-5|TRBV19|.|.
CATVDGYNQPQHF
TGTGCCACCGTCGACGGATACAATCAGCCCCAGCATTTT
>TRBJ2-4|TRBV30|.|.
CAWSVLRNIQYF
TGTGCCTGGAGTGTACTAAGAAACATTCAGTACTTC
>TRBJ2-1|TRBV7-2|.|.
CASSFRDSYNEQFF
TGTGCCAGCAGCTTCCGGGACTCCTACAATGAGCAGTTCTTC
>TRBJ2-7|TRBV5-6|.|once
CASSSSLNEQYF
TGTGCCAGCAGCTCCAGTCTGAACGAGCAGTACTTC
>TRBJ1-2|TRBV7-9|.|.
CASSPTSYYGYTF
TGTGCCAGCAGCCCGACCTCATACTATGGCTACACCTTC
>TRBJ2-1|TRBV6-5|.|.
CASSYNSFGPYNEQFF
TGTGCCAGCAGTTACAATTCGTTCGGCCCCTACAATGAGCAGTTCTTC
>TRBJ2-1|TRBV9|.|few
CASSVGLTGTYNEQFF
TGTGCCAGCAGCGTAGGTCTGACCGGGACATACAATGAGCAGTTCTTC
>TRBJ2-7|TRBV6-5|.|.
CASSYSRGPNYF
TGTGCCAGCAGTTACTCGAGAGGTCCCAACTACTTC
>TRBJ2-7|TRBV18|.|.
CASSPPEQTYEQYF
TGTGCCAGCTCACCGCCAGAACAAACCTACGAGCAGTACTTC
>TRBJ1-1|TRBV28|.|.
CASSLPRDITEAFF
TGTGCCAGCAGTTTACCCAGGGACATCACTGAAGCTTTCTTT
>TRBJ2-7|TRBV5-8|.|medium-sized
CASSLEQYHEQYF
TGTGCCAGCAGCTTGGAGCAGTACCACGAGCAGTACTTC
>TRBJ2-2|TRBV19|TRBD2|.
CASSIAFRGRTNTGELFF
TGTGCCAGTAGTATAGCATTTCGCGGGAGGACAAACACCGGGGAGCTGTTTTTT
>TRBJ1-2|TRBV19|.|.
CASSRGTLNYGYTF
TGTGCCAGTAGTAGGGGGACACTGAACTATGGCTACACCTTC
>TRBJ1-5|TRBV19|.|.
CASKGDRGSNQPQHF
TGTGCCAGTAAGGGGGACCGCGGTAGCAATCAGCCCCAGCATTTT
>TRBJ2-7|TRBV12-5|.|once
CASGPEAGAVYEQYF
TGTGCTAGTGGTCCCGAGGCCGGGGCTGTTTACGAGCAGTACTTC
>TRBJ2-2|TRBV6-6|.|few
CASIKGGNTGELFF
TGTGCCAGCATAAAAGGGGGGAACACCGGGGAGCTGTTTTTT
>TRBJ1-1|TRBV4-3|.|.
CASSRDTEAFF
TGCGCCAGCAGCCGTGACACTGAAGCTTTCTTT
>TRBJ1-3|TRBV12-1|.|.
CASSFARDSWMSGNTIYF
TGTGCCAGCAGCTTTGCGCGGGACAGCTGGATGTCTGGAAACACCATATATTTT
>TRBJ2-5|TRBV15|.|.
CATSRDWGGRETQYF
TGTGCCACCAGCAGAGATTGGGGGGGCAGAGAGACCCAGTACTTC
>TRBJ2-7|TRBV28|.|.
CASNPPVNSYEQYF
TGTGCCAGCAATCCCCCAGTAAACTCCTACGAGCAGTACTTC
>TRBJ2-3|TRBV13|TRBD2|.
CASSRGLAGGDTDTQYF
TGTGCCAGCAGCCGGGGACTAGCGGGAGGGGACACAGATACGCAGTATTTT
>TRBJ2-5|TRBV18|.|.
CASSPSGGRETQYF
TGTGCCAGCTCACCCTCGGGGGGCAGAGAGACCCAGTACTTC
>TRBJ1-1|TRBV6-1|.|.
CASILGTSEAFF
TGTGCCAGCATCCTCGGGACAAGTGAAGCTTTCTTT
>TRBJ2-2|TRBV9|TRBD2|.
CASSGGTKGIPGELFF
TGTGCCAGCAGCGGAGGGACTAAGGGTATCCCCGGGGAGCTGTTTTTT
>TRBJ2-7|TRBV5-4|.|.
CASTPGRGTYEQYF
TGTGCCAGCACCCCGGGTAGGGGAACCTACGAGCAGTACTTC
>TRBJ2-3|TRBV7-3|.|once
CASSRTKTETPTDTQYF
TGTGCCAGCAGCCGTACTAAGACTGAAACTCCCACAGATACGCAGTATTTT
>TRBJ1-1|TRBV18|TRBD1|.
CASSPATGVATEAFF
TGTGCCAGCTCACCCGCGACAGGGGTGGCCACTGAAGCTTTCTTT
>TRBJ1-6|TRBV6-6|.|.
CASTLGGGNSPLHF
TGTGCCAGCACTCTAGGGGGTGGGAATTCACCCCTCCACTTT
>TRBJ1-1|TRBV7-2|TRBD1|.
CASSLRTGSSEAFF
TGTGCCAGCAGCCTGAGGACAGGGAGCTCTGAAGCTTTCTTT
>TRBJ2-7|TRBV19|TRBD1|.
CASSTTGGESYEQYF
TGTGCCAGTAGTACGACAGGGGGAGAGTCCTACGAGCAGTACTTC
>TRBJ1-6|TRBV28|.|few
CASSRGLQDSPLHF
TGTGCCAGCAGTCGAGGACTTCAGGATTCACCCCTCCACTTT
>TRBJ2-1|TRBV5-1|TRBD2|.
CASSLGPSGRGVEQFF
TGCGCCAGCAGCTTGGGGCCTAGCGGGAGAGGGGTTGAGCAGTTCTTC
>TRBJ2-5|TRBV5-1|.|.
CASNTGGLQETQYF
TGCGCCAGCAACACCGGCGGGCTACAAGAGACCCAGTACTTC